This TCR beta chain was observed in a study of blood T cell repertoires in COVID-19. Overall study: The study drew acute and convalescent COVID-19 samples from the United States, Italy and Spain. PBMCs, B-cell-depleted T cells, or T cells were the source of the cDNA or gDNA that made up the material.

Germline-derived CDR1 and CDR2 are SGHRS and YFSETQ. There are 12 residues in the CDR3. V was shortened by 4 bases and J by 4 bases, with 9 bases between the two germline ends. The data were produced by immunoSEQ multiplex PCR, yet TCRdb's version contains in-frame clones alone and is incomplete. The sample contains 300,000 to 350,000 clones, 70% to 90% of which appear only once. The TCR sequence derives from a man aged 25-45 years who had recovered from COVID-19. The sequenced material came from PBMCs or T cells enriched from blood (not recorded which). The chain links TRBV5-1 to TRBJ2-7; D is uncertain. The CDR3 DNA follows: TGCGCCAGCAGCCCCGAGTCTTACGAGCAGTACTTC. It codes for CASSPESYEQYF.